This T cell receptor (beta chain) was captured in a study of vaccination effects on CD4 cells after COVID-19. Overall study: Following the second dose by a median of 72 days, the post-vaccine samples were obtained.

TCRdb keeps only in-frame clones here, not all; method: immunoSEQ multiplex PCR. This sample yields 50,000 to 65,000 clones, of which approximately 73% are seen a single time; around 1.2% belongs to the top ten. In the case of this clone: Its antigen is not identified.

Germline values: CDR1 ENHRY, CDR2 SYGVKD. The CDR3 consists of 15 residues. After removal of 6 bases from V and 6 bases from J, the junction contained 13 bases not matched to a gene. Antigen-specific CD4+ T cell clonotypes were called by their expansion after viral peptide-pool culture in ViraFEST. Cultured cells yielded isolated CD4+ T cells after approximately nine days. It was two doses of either the BNT162b2 or mRNA-1273 vaccine that participants received. Nobody among the vaccine recipients had prior SARS-CoV-2 infection (nucleocapsid antibodies were negative). IL-2 at 9.5 to 10 IU/ml and peptides at roughly 10 ug/ml were added to cultured PBMC, fewer than 2.5 million per well. Half-medium exchanges with IL-2 medium took place on days 3 and 7.

This rearrangement joins TRBV10-3 to TRBJ1-2; 7 bases map to TRBD1. Sequences were derived from CD4+ T cells from PBMCs cultured with HCoV-229E spike peptides, sampled after COVID-19 vaccination. This TCR came from a human donor who received a COVID-19 vaccine. The CDR3 sequence: CAISHTSDRVHGYTF. The CDR3 DNA sequence: TGTGCCATCAGCCACACCAGCGACAGGGTGCATGGCTACACCTTC.